The 22 T cell receptor beta chains below come from one sample, sequenced in a study of spatial heterogeneity in lung cancer. One entry per CDR3 protein, called by TCRdb with MiXCR from the 5' RACE reads. The data show around 26,000 distinct CDR3 sequences, with roughly 6.9% seen just once and 13% to 15% held by the top ten. Time point reported: sample taken at primary tumor resection. Unsorted samples of tumor, nontumor lung or frozen PBMC had their whole RNA sequenced. Sequences were derived from PBMCs, sampled at surgery. Receptors were obtained from a male donor with early-stage non-small cell lung cancer.

At least ten counts were recorded for this clonotype. The chain recombines TRBV6-1 with TRBJ1-2; D may be TRBD1 (5 bases). V was trimmed by 5 bases and J by 8 bases, leaving 21 bases between them. Germline V gives CDR1 MNHNS, CDR2 SASEGT. The CDR3 loop spans 15 amino acids. CDR3: CASSPTGGDGSGYTF. DNA for the CDR3: TGTGCCAGCAGTCCCACCGGGGGGGATGGAAGCGGCTACACCTTC.

The table lists this clonotype with many counts. V is TRBV24-1 and J is TRBJ1-5; D might be TRBD1 (5 bases). Germline V lookup: CDR1 KGHDR, CDR2 SFDVKD. Trimming cost V 5 bases and J 7 bases, with 11 bases left between them. The CDR3 sequence is 13 residues long. DNA for the CDR3: TGTGCCACCAGTGGCGGGGGGGAACAGCCCCAGCATTTT. Its protein product is CATSGGGEQPQHF.

This clonotype showed up just a few times. V gene TRBV18 combines with J gene TRBJ1-2; D ambiguous. V dropped 5 bases and J dropped 0 bases, with 7 bases sitting between them. In germline, CDR1 is KGHSH, CDR2 LQKENI. This CDR3 spans 13 amino acids. DNA of the CDR3: TGTGCCAGCTCAGAGACTACTAACTATGGCTACACCTTC. It translates to CASSETTNYGYTF.

There are many counts of this clonotype. The chain uses TRBV28 and TRBJ1-1; 9 nucleotides agree with TRBD1. The CDR3 has 15 residues. The V gene end was trimmed by 5 bases and the J gene end by 8 bases; junction bases not matched to a gene: 12. In germline, CDR1 is MDHEN, CDR2 SYDVKM. CDR3 residues: CASSPPGGQGREAFF. CDR3 in DNA: TGTGCCAGCAGTCCGCCGGGAGGACAGGGGAGGGAAGCTTTCTTT.

This clonotype was recorded at least ten times. This chain uses TRBV5-1 with TRBJ1-1, with a possible D match to TRBD1 (6 bases). This CDR3 spans 14 amino acids. Trimming took off 4 bases at V and 1 base at J, with 11 bases between the two ends. In germline, CDR1 is SGHRS, CDR2 YFSETQ. CDR3 nucleotides: TGCGCCAGCAGCGTATACAGGGCGAACACTGAAGCTTTCTTT. As protein: CASSVYRANTEAFF.

V gene TRBV7-2 combines with J gene TRBJ1-5; a weak D match, TRBD1 (5 bases). Germline V gives CDR1 SGHTA, CDR2 FQGNSA. V was pared by 2 bases and J by 6 bases, with 11 bases between. This CDR3 comprises 14 residues. CDR3 sequence reads: CASSLHGGTQPQHF. The CDR3 coding sequence is TGTGCCAGCAGCTTACACGGCGGGACTCAGCCCCAGCATTTT. Full variable domain (remainder filled in from reference TRBV7-2 and TRBJ1-5): GAGVSQSPSNKVTEKGKDVELRCDPISGHTALYWYRQSLGQGLEFLIYFQGNSAPDKSGLPSDRFSAERTGGSVSTLTIQRTQQEDSAVYLCASSLHGGTQPQHFGDGTRLSIL.

The chain couples TRBV7-2 to TRBJ2-2; TRBD1 matches 11 bases. With 2 bases clipped from V and 3 bases from J, the junction kept 5 bases outside the gene matches. This CDR3 is 17 amino acids long. The germline V gene encodes CDR1 SGHTA and CDR2 FQGNSA. The CDR3 DNA reads TGTGCCAGCAGCTTATTCGGGACAGGGGGGTACACCGGGGAGCTGTTTTTT. Protein sequence: CASSLFGTGGYTGELFF.

The table lists this clonotype with many counts. The rearrangement links TRBV24-1 to TRBJ2-7; maybe TRBD1 (6 bases). V was pared by 9 bases and J by 5 bases, with 22 bases between. The germline CDR1 and CDR2 sequences are KGHDR and SFDVKD. CDR3 length: 15 residues. For the CDR3, the DNA is TGTGCCACCTCTCCCTCTGGGGGCTGGATCGACGAGCAGTACTTC. Its translation is CATSPSGGWIDEQYF.

The CDR3, as DNA: TGCGCCAGCTGCGGGGGCCTACACTACAATGAGCAGTTCTTC. This codes for CASCGGLHYNEQFF. The chain joins TRBV10-2 to TRBJ2-1; tentatively, D is TRBD2 (7 bases). The length of the CDR3 is 14 residues. Between the trimmed V and J ends, which lost 8 bases and 3 bases, there was a span of 14 bases. Germline assignment: CDR1 WSHSY and CDR2 SAAADI.

This clonotype was observed a few times. The rearrangement uses TRBV5-1 and TRBJ1-4, with D unresolved. The CDR3 consists of 16 residues. V lost 0 bases and J 4 bases, leaving 13 bases between the germline ends. Germline CDR1 and CDR2: SGHRS and YFSETQ. The CDR3 nucleotides read TGCGCCAGCAGCTTGGCCGCTCAGGCCTTTAATGAAAAACTGTTTTTT. Its translation is CASSLAAQAFNEKLFF.

This clonotype was recorded at least ten times. The chain combines TRBV5-5 with TRBJ1-6; D remains ambiguous. Germline V lookup: CDR1 SGHKS, CDR2 YYEKEE (reference sequence). The V and J ends lost 4 bases and 1 base respectively, with 18 bases between them. The CDR3 runs to 18 residues. Here the CDR3 reads CASSQPAPGVSYNSPLHF. The DNA for the CDR3 is TGTGCCAGCAGCCAACCCGCGCCAGGAGTATCCTATAATTCACCCCTCCACTTT.

This clonotype has a count of ten or more. This rearrangement joins TRBV19 to TRBJ2-6; TRBD1 might be the D (6 bases). V lost 6 bases, J lost 2 bases, and 8 bases lay in between. CDR1 and CDR2 (germline): LNHDA, SQIVND (reference sequence). The CDR3 is 14 residues long. The CDR3 bases are TGTGCCAGTAGAAGACAGGCTGGGGCCAACGTCCTGACTTTC. It encodes CASRRQAGANVLTF.

The sample holds a few counts of this clonotype. This chain connects TRBV3-1 to TRBJ2-7; 10 bases are a match to TRBD2. Germline values: CDR1 LGHDT, CDR2 YNNKEL (reference sequence). This CDR3 region has 15 residues. The V segment lost 1 base and the J segment 4 bases; nucleotides outside the gene matches: 4. The CDR3 sequence: CASSQVAGGRYEQYF. The CDR3 region has the DNA TGTGCCAGCAGCCAAGTAGCGGGAGGAAGATACGAGCAGTACTTC.

The rearrangement links TRBV24-1 to TRBJ1-1; tentatively, D is TRBD1 (5 bases). Per the germline V gene, CDR1 is KGHDR and CDR2 is SFDVKD. The V and J ends lost 2 bases and 5 bases respectively, with 8 bases between them. CDR3 length: 13 amino acids. CDR3 sequence: CATSDWGETEAFF. The DNA for the CDR3 is TGTGCCACCAGTGATTGGGGGGAGACTGAAGCTTTCTTT.

The sample holds many counts of this clonotype. In nucleotides, the CDR3 is TGCGCCAGCAGCCAAAATAGGGGGGATACGCAGTATTTT. As protein: CASSQNRGDTQYF. J is TRBJ2-3 and V is TRBV5-1; tentatively, D is TRBD1 (6 bases). This CDR3 has 13 residues. Trimming removed 4 bases at V and 6 bases at J, with 12 bases between. Per germline, CDR1 SGHRS and CDR2 YFSETQ.

At least ten counts were recorded for this clonotype. The CDR3 reads CASSLRSTGYTF. CDR3 bases: TGTGCCAGCAGTTTACGGTCAACTGGCTACACCTTC. The genes are TRBV12-3 or TRBV12-4 and TRBJ1-2, with D unresolved. This CDR3 contains 12 residues. V lost 2 bases to trimming and J lost 7 bases, with 8 bases between them.

This clonotype has a handful of counts. This rearrangement joins TRBV6-5 to TRBJ2-1; a possible D gene is TRBD2 (6 bases). This CDR3 is 15 amino acids long. V was pared by 5 bases and J by 0 bases, with 11 bases between. The V gene's germline CDR1 is MNHEY and CDR2 SVGAGI. Here the CDR3 DNA reads TGTGCCAGCAGTATAGCGGATCCCTCCTACAATGAGCAGTTCTTC. It yields the protein CASSIADPSYNEQFF.

This clonotype was observed many times. The chain combines TRBV20-1 with TRBJ2-3; the match to TRBD2 covers 8 bases. Per germline, CDR1 DFQATT and CDR2 SNEGSKA (reference sequence). V gave up 3 bases and J gave up 6 bases; unmatched junction bases: 8. The CDR3 totals 14 residues. The CDR3 loop is CSARRGAPPDTQYF. The CDR3 DNA reads TGCAGTGCTAGGCGGGGGGCCCCTCCGGATACGCAGTATTTT.

This clonotype was recorded at least ten times. The chain has TRBV7-9 and TRBJ1-1, with a tentative D call TRBD1 (5 bases). With 4 bases removed from V and 5 bases from J, the gap between germline ends came to 14 bases. In germline, CDR1 is SEHNR, CDR2 FQNEAQ (reference sequence). The CDR3 sequence is 14 residues long. In DNA form, the CDR3 reads TGTGCCAGCAGCTCGGGCCAGGGTGCAACTGAAGCTTTCTTT. This codes for CASSSGQGATEAFF.

There are many counts of this clonotype. CDR3 sequence reads: CASSVETGGYEQYF. In DNA form, the CDR3 reads TGTGCCAGCAGCGTAGAGACAGGCGGATACGAGCAGTACTTC. This chain uses TRBV9 with TRBJ2-7; D possibly corresponds to TRBD1 (6 bases). V gave up 0 bases and J gave up 4 bases, with 11 bases separating them. Per the germline V gene, CDR1 is SGDLS and CDR2 is YYNGEE. This CDR3 comprises 14 residues.

This clonotype is medium-sized within its sample. The rearrangement joins TRBV10-3 to TRBJ2-5, with D perhaps TRBD2 (5 bases). CDR3 size: 13 residues. Trimming shortened V by 10 bases and J by 5 bases, and 17 bases separated the two germline ends. Germline V gene data show CDR1 as ENHRY and CDR2 as SYGVKD. CDR3: CASSASTGETQYF. The CDR3 DNA reads as TGTGCCAGCTCAGCGTCGACGGGGGAGACCCAGTACTTC.

About this clonotype: This may be a read error: a much more frequent sequence differs by one nucleotide. J is TRBJ1-5 and V is TRBV6-1; D is uncertain. The V and J ends lost 10 bases and 3 bases respectively, with 13 bases between them. There are 13 residues in the CDR3. CDR1 and CDR2 (germline): MNHNS, SASEGT. The CDR3 coding sequence is TGTGCCACCCGACTCGGGCTCAATCAGCCCCAGCATTTT. Translated, it gives CATRLGLNQPQHF.